This is a list of T cell receptor beta chains from one sample in a study of CD8 T cells in ankylosing spondylitis. TCRdb reprocessed the 5' RACE reads with MiXCR, giving one entry per CDR3 protein. The sample lists 350,000 or so distinct CDR3 sequences, around 8% occurring once. Input material: blood, either unsorted or a sorted T cell fraction (not recorded which). These receptors came from a male donor with ankylosing spondylitis. Both conserved end residues are part of each CDR3. D genes are given only for firm matches. Clone size is not always given. Where it is, it says once, few, many or a class for expanded clones.

TRBD2 | TRBJ2-4 | - | TRBV6-6 | TGTGCCAGCACCGCTAGCGGGGGAAACATTCAGTACTTC | CASTASGGNIQYF
TRBD2 | TRBJ2-7 | few | TRBV6-2/TRBV6-3 | TGTGCCAGCAGTCTAGCGGGAGCTCACGAGCAGTACTTC | CASSLAGAHEQYF
- | TRBJ2-1 | few | TRBV28 | TGTGCCAGCAGTTTGATCGTACCGGGGCTCAATGAGCAGTTCTTC | CASSLIVPGLNEQFF
- | TRBJ1-1 | few | TRBV9 | TGTGCCAGCAGCGCAGCGGGACTGATGAACACTGAAGCTTTCTTT | CASSAAGLMNTEAFF
- | TRBJ1-1 | many | TRBV12-3/TRBV12-4 | TGTGCCAGCAGTTTTTGGGTGAGCACTGAAGCTTTCTTT | CASSFWVSTEAFF
- | TRBJ2-5 | few | TRBV29-1 | TGCAGCGTTCCTCGGGGGGCCGCCCAAGAGACCCAGTACTTC | CSVPRGAAQETQYF
- | TRBJ2-1 | - | TRBV19 | TGTGCCAGTAGTATAGGAGACGGTTACAATGAGCAGTTCTTC | CASSIGDGYNEQFF
- | TRBJ1-5 | few | TRBV20-1 | TGCAGTGCTCCCGGGGGCGGATCTCAGCCCCAGCATTTT | CSAPGGGSQPQHF
TRBD1 | TRBJ2-1 | - | TRBV12-3/TRBV12-4 | TGTGCCAGCAGTTTATCGTGGACAGGGAACAATGAGCAGTTCTTC | CASSLSWTGNNEQFF
TRBD2 | TRBJ2-1 | many | TRBV20-1 | TGCAGTGTTCTGACTAGCGGGACTTACAATGAGCAGTTCTTC | CSVLTSGTYNEQFF
TRBD2 | TRBJ2-2 | many | TRBV29-1 | TGCAGCGTGGCTCCCGGTGGGGGAGGGAGCGGGGAGCTGTTTTTT | CSVAPGGGGSGELFF
- | TRBJ1-5 | few | TRBV12-3/TRBV12-4 | TGTGCCAGCAGTTTATTCGACGGCGATCAGCCCCAGCATTTT | CASSLFDGDQPQHF
TRBD1 | TRBJ1-5 | - | TRBV10-3 | TGTGCCATCAGGCCCGGGACAGGGAATCAGCCCCAGCATTTT | CAIRPGTGNQPQHF
TRBD2 | TRBJ2-1 | many | TRBV10-3 | TGTGCCACCGGGACTAGCGGGAGCGCTATCAATGAGCAGTTCTTC | CATGTSGSAINEQFF
- | TRBJ2-7 | few | TRBV6-5 | TGTGCCAGCAGTTACGGGCCGCAAGCCTACGAGCAGTACTTC | CASSYGPQAYEQYF
- | TRBJ1-2 | many | TRBV7-9 | TGTGCCAGCAGCTCCCTCTTTCGAGGAATTAGGGGCTACACCTTC | CASSSLFRGIRGYTF
TRBD2 | TRBJ2-3 | - | TRBV9 | TGTGCCAGCAGAAAAGTACTAGCGGACACAGATACGCAGTATTTT | CASRKVLADTDTQYF
- | TRBJ2-1 | - | TRBV7-9 | TGTGCCAGCAGCCCCCAGTGGAACTCCTACAATGAGCAGTTCTTC | CASSPQWNSYNEQFF
- | TRBJ2-7 | - | TRBV27 | TGTGCCAGCAGTACCGCCGCTACAGGAGACGAGCAGTACTTC | CASSTAATGDEQYF
- | TRBJ2-7 | many | TRBV20-1 | TGCAGTGCTAGAGATCTGGTACCCCGAGGGTACGAGCAGTACTTC | CSARDLVPRGYEQYF
- | TRBJ2-5 | few | TRBV2 | TGTGCCAGCAGGTCTAGTAGGGTTGAGACCCAGTACTTC | CASRSSRVETQYF
- | TRBJ2-1 | few | TRBV4-1 | TGCGCCAGCAGCCAGTCCCTCCCGAGCTCCTACAATGAGCAGTTCTTC | CASSQSLPSSYNEQFF
- | TRBJ2-2 | many | TRBV12-3/TRBV12-4 | TGTGCCAGCACCCTCGGGGCGGGGAACACCGGGGAGCTGTTTTTT | CASTLGAGNTGELFF
- | TRBJ2-2 | - | TRBV12-3/TRBV12-4 | TGTGCCAGCAGCTCCGGGACGGGGTGGACCGGGGAGCTGTTTTTT | CASSSGTGWTGELFF
- | TRBJ2-3 | - | TRBV27 | TGTGCCAGCAAAACCGACGGAGTAAGTCCCGCAGATACGCAGTATTTT | CASKTDGVSPADTQYF
TRBD2 | TRBJ2-1 | few | TRBV4-1 | TGCGCCAGCAGCCCTACAGCGGGAGGGAGCTACAATGAGCAGTTCTTC | CASSPTAGGSYNEQFF
- | TRBJ2-5 | - | TRBV19 | TGTGCCAGTAGTACTCAGAAGAGGGAGACCCAGTACTTC | CASSTQKRETQYF
TRBD2 | TRBJ2-3 | few | TRBV16 | TGTGCCAGCAGCCAAGGTCCGGGAGGTGTAACAGATACGCAGTATTTT | CASSQGPGGVTDTQYF
TRBD2 | TRBJ2-1 | few | TRBV24-1 | TGTGCCACCAGCGCTAGCGGGAGATTTGGTGAGCAGTTCTTC | CATSASGRFGEQFF
- | TRBJ2-1 | many | TRBV7-8 | TGTGCCAGCAGCCGATACAATGCGGATGAGCAGTTCTTC | CASSRYNADEQFF
TRBD2 | TRBJ2-1 | many | TRBV20-1 | TGCAGTGCTAGCGATATGGCGGGAGGGTTGGATGAGCAGTTCTTC | CSASDMAGGLDEQFF
- | TRBJ1-2 | - | TRBV10-3 | TGTGCCATCAGAGAGGCAGGGTACTATGGCTACACCTTC | CAIREAGYYGYTF
- | TRBJ2-1 | many | TRBV28 | TGTGCCAGCAGTTCAGGGTTAGGGGGCTCCTACAATGAGCAGTTCTTC | CASSSGLGGSYNEQFF
TRBD1 | TRBJ1-5 | many | TRBV7-2 | TGTGCCAGCAGCTCAGGGGGTCAGCCCCAGCATTTT | CASSSGGQPQHF
- | TRBJ2-3 | - | TRBV28 | TGTGCCAGCAGCCCACGACTAGTTAGGCCGGCGGATACGCAGTATTTT | CASSPRLVRPADTQYF
- | TRBJ2-2 | few | TRBV15 | TGTGCCACCAGCAGAGATCCTTCCCCGGCCGGGGAGCTGTTTTTT | CATSRDPSPAGELFF
TRBD2 | TRBJ2-2 | few | TRBV10-3 | TGTGCCATCAATGGGGCTAGCGGGGGCACCGGGGAGCTGTTTTTT | CAINGASGGTGELFF
TRBD2 | TRBJ2-1 | - | TRBV5-1 | TGCGCCAGCAGCCCGGGACTAGCGACATACAATGAGCAGTTCTTC | CASSPGLATYNEQFF
TRBD2 | TRBJ2-2 | - | TRBV6-5 | TGTGCCAGCAGTTACTCTAGCGGGAGTAGTACCGGGGAGCTGTTTTTT | CASSYSSGSSTGELFF
- | TRBJ2-7 | few | TRBV28 | TGTGCCAGCAGCGCAGGGGGGCCCAACTCCTACGAGCAGTACTTC | CASSAGGPNSYEQYF
- | TRBJ1-4 | many | TRBV5-1 | TGCGCCAGCAGCAGCGCCGGGACTACAACTGAAAAACTGTTTTTT | CASSSAGTTTEKLFF
TRBD1 | TRBJ1-3 | few | TRBV30 | TGTGCCTGGAACGCGGGACAGGGGCACGGAAACACCATATATTTT | CAWNAGQGHGNTIYF
- | TRBJ1-4 | - | TRBV5-1 | TGCGCCAGCAGCTTGGTTGGGGGGTATAATGAAAAACTGTTTTTT | CASSLVGGYNEKLFF
- | TRBJ2-1 | - | TRBV28 | TGTGCCAGCAGTCCCCCGGGACTCCGGTACAATGAGCAGTTCTTC | CASSPPGLRYNEQFF
- | TRBJ2-7 | - | TRBV2 | TGTGCCATCAAATTAGGGGCAGTGAGCTCCTACGAGCAGTACTTC | CAIKLGAVSSYEQYF
TRBD2 | TRBJ2-3 | few | TRBV20-1 | TGCAGTGCTGTCCCCTCATCGACTAGCGGGAACCGAATTGGCACAGATACGCAGTATTTT | CSAVPSSTSGNRIGTDTQYF
- | TRBJ2-6 | few | TRBV10-3 | TGTGCCACCCGCCGAGGGGGGACATCAGGGGCCAACGTCCTGACTTTC | CATRRGGTSGANVLTF
- | TRBJ2-2 | many | TRBV6-6 | TGTGCCAGCAGTTACAGGGGCACCGGGGAGCTGTTTTTT | CASSYRGTGELFF
- | TRBJ1-2 | - | TRBV12-3/TRBV12-4 | TGTGCCAGCAGTTCAAGTGCCCTTGGCCTGACCGTGGGAGGCTACACCTTC | CASSSSALGLTVGGYTF
TRBD1 | TRBJ2-3 | few | TRBV28 | TGTGCCAGCAGCCCTGACAGGGCTCGGACAGATACGCAGTATTTT | CASSPDRARTDTQYF
TRBD1 | TRBJ2-7 | many | TRBV5-1 | TGCGCCAGCAGCTCCGTCCAGGGGGCGGCCTACGAGCAGTACTTC | CASSSVQGAAYEQYF
TRBD1 | TRBJ2-6 | - | TRBV27 | TGTGCCAGCAGCACCGGGACAGGCGTGTCTGGGGCCAACGTCCTGACTTTC | CASSTGTGVSGANVLTF
TRBD1 | TRBJ1-6 | few | TRBV6-5 | TGTGCCAGCGGGCAGGGGGATTCACCCCTCCACTTT | CASGQGDSPLHF
TRBD1 | TRBJ1-6 | few | TRBV12-3/TRBV12-4 | TGTGCCAGCAGTTTAGGCGGACAGGGAACGGTGAATTCACCCCTCCACTTT | CASSLGGQGTVNSPLHF
- | TRBJ1-5 | - | TRBV2 | TGTGCCAGCAGTGAGACGGGGACCAATCAGCCCCAGCATTTT | CASSETGTNQPQHF